These T cell receptor beta chains were read from a single sample in a study of cytomegalovirus exposure and HLA in healthy donors. TCRdb keeps only in-frame clones here, not all; method: immunoSEQ multiplex PCR. In all, the sample yields some 70,000 clones. Sequencing used PBMCs. The receptors come from a man aged 40-49 years in good health and CMV-seronegative. Both conserved end residues are part of each CDR3. The order of the fields is CDR3 protein, CDR3 DNA, clone size, D gene, J gene, V gene. A D gene is named only where the DNA matches it firmly. Only part of the rows carry a size: once, few, many, or a class if the clone is expanded.

CDR3 protein: CASRTSVPIYNEQFF
CDR3 DNA: TGTGCCAGCAGAACTAGCGTACCGATATACAATGAGCAGTTCTTC
clone size: -
D gene: TRBD2
J gene: TRBJ2-1
V gene: TRBV28

CDR3 protein: CASRRTSGSSSYNEQFF
CDR3 DNA: TGTGCCAGCAGGCGGACTAGCGGGTCGAGCTCCTACAATGAGCAGTTCTTC
clone size: -
D gene: TRBD2
J gene: TRBJ2-1
V gene: TRBV11-2

CDR3 protein: CASGSGSGLQETQYF
CDR3 DNA: TGTGCTAGTGGTTCCGGTAGCGGATTACAAGAGACCCAGTACTTC
clone size: -
D gene: -
J gene: TRBJ2-5
V gene: TRBV12-5

CDR3 protein: CASREGAGLQETQYF
CDR3 DNA: TGTGCCAGCAGAGAGGGGGCGGGGTTGCAAGAGACCCAGTACTTC
clone size: -
D gene: -
J gene: TRBJ2-5
V gene: TRBV7-2

CDR3 protein: CASNVQGMEPQHF
CDR3 DNA: TGTGCCAGCAATGTACAGGGGATGGAGCCCCAGCATTTT
clone size: medium-sized
D gene: TRBD1
J gene: TRBJ1-5
V gene: TRBV28

CDR3 protein: CASSPGGANTGELFF
CDR3 DNA: TGTGCCAGCAGCCCCGGGGGGGCGAACACCGGGGAGCTGTTTTTT
clone size: -
D gene: TRBD2
J gene: TRBJ2-2
V gene: TRBV28

CDR3 protein: CASSYSTGVMGYEQYF
CDR3 DNA: TGTGCCAGCAGTTACTCAACGGGAGTAATGGGTTACGAGCAGTACTTC
clone size: -
D gene: -
J gene: TRBJ2-7
V gene: TRBV6-5

CDR3 protein: CAIRGQSNQPQHF
CDR3 DNA: TGTGCCATCAGAGGACAGAGCAATCAGCCCCAGCATTTT
clone size: -
D gene: -
J gene: TRBJ1-5
V gene: TRBV10-3

CDR3 protein: CASSPPSAGGSYNEQFF
CDR3 DNA: TGTGCCAGCTCACCACCGTCGGCAGGGGGCTCCTACAATGAGCAGTTCTTC
clone size: -
D gene: TRBD1
J gene: TRBJ2-1
V gene: TRBV18

CDR3 protein: CASSWTFGYTF
CDR3 DNA: TGTGCCAGCAGTTGGACATTTGGCTACACCTTC
clone size: -
D gene: -
J gene: TRBJ1-2
V gene: TRBV6-5

CDR3 protein: CASSLDRQRSYEQYF
CDR3 DNA: TGTGCCAGTAGTCTCGACCGACAGAGATCCTACGAGCAGTACTTC
clone size: -
D gene: -
J gene: TRBJ2-7
V gene: TRBV19

CDR3 protein: CASSVFDSTFGNTEAFF
CDR3 DNA: TGTGCCAGCAGCGTATTTGACAGTACCTTTGGGAACACTGAAGCTTTCTTT
clone size: -
D gene: -
J gene: TRBJ1-1
V gene: TRBV9

CDR3 protein: CASSLQSYNSPLHF
CDR3 DNA: TGTGCCAGTAGCCTACAGTCTTATAATTCACCCCTCCACTTT
clone size: -
D gene: -
J gene: TRBJ1-6
V gene: TRBV19

CDR3 protein: CASSLGGPWENIQYF
CDR3 DNA: TGTGCCAGCAGCCTGGGGGGACCCTGGGAAAACATTCAGTACTTC
clone size: -
D gene: -
J gene: TRBJ2-4
V gene: TRBV7-2

CDR3 protein: CASSLGGEETQYF
CDR3 DNA: TGCGCCAGCAGCTTGGGCGGGGAAGAGACCCAGTACTTC
clone size: -
D gene: -
J gene: TRBJ2-5
V gene: TRBV5-1

CDR3 protein: CASSGTGGWETQYF
CDR3 DNA: TGTGCCAGCAGCGGAACAGGGGGATGGGAGACCCAGTACTTC
clone size: -
D gene: TRBD1
J gene: TRBJ2-5
V gene: TRBV6-1

CDR3 protein: CASSQGQGEPSPLHF
CDR3 DNA: TGTGCCAGCAGTCAGGGACAAGGGGAACCCTCACCCCTCCACTTT
clone size: -
D gene: -
J gene: TRBJ1-6
V gene: TRBV6-5

CDR3 protein: CASSSRTGNNSPLHF
CDR3 DNA: TGTGCCAGCAGTTCACGGACAGGGAATAATTCACCCCTCCACTTT
clone size: -
D gene: TRBD1
J gene: TRBJ1-6
V gene: TRBV7-6

CDR3 protein: CASSYGAGGSQETQYF
CDR3 DNA: TGTGCCAGCAGTTACGGGGCAGGGGGGAGTCAAGAGACCCAGTACTTC
clone size: -
D gene: -
J gene: TRBJ2-5
V gene: TRBV6-8

CDR3 protein: CAWSRITGGSTPQYF
CDR3 DNA: TGTGCCTGGAGTCGGATCACAGGGGGTTCAACCCCGCAGTACTTC
clone size: -
D gene: TRBD1
J gene: TRBJ2-7
V gene: TRBV30

CDR3 protein: CASSAQGPYGYTF
CDR3 DNA: TGTGCCAGCAGTGCACAGGGTCCCTATGGCTACACCTTC
clone size: -
D gene: -
J gene: TRBJ1-2
V gene: TRBV2

CDR3 protein: CASSYSTTAYNSPLHF
CDR3 DNA: TGTGCCAGCAGTTACTCGACGACAGCCTATAATTCACCCCTCCACTTT
clone size: -
D gene: -
J gene: TRBJ1-6
V gene: TRBV6-5

CDR3 protein: CASRGGQAGSPLHF
CDR3 DNA: TGTGCCAGCAGAGGGGGACAGGCTGGGTCACCCCTCCACTTT
clone size: -
D gene: TRBD1
J gene: TRBJ1-6
V gene: TRBV9

CDR3 protein: CASSPWGGNTIYF
CDR3 DNA: TGTGCCAGCTCACCTTGGGGCGGAAACACCATATATTTT
clone size: -
D gene: -
J gene: TRBJ1-3
V gene: TRBV18

CDR3 protein: CASGGDFLRTDTQYF
CDR3 DNA: TGCGCCAGCGGGGGCGATTTCCTTCGCACAGATACGCAGTATTTT
clone size: -
D gene: TRBD2
J gene: TRBJ2-3
V gene: TRBV27

CDR3 protein: CASSEWKLEAFF
CDR3 DNA: TGTGCCAGCAGTGAGTGGAAGTTGGAGGCTTTCTTT
clone size: -
D gene: -
J gene: TRBJ1-1
V gene: TRBV2

CDR3 protein: CASSLASATGTSYEQYF
CDR3 DNA: TGTGCCAGCAGCTTAGCGTCAGCGACAGGGACGTCCTACGAGCAGTACTTC
clone size: -
D gene: TRBD1
J gene: TRBJ2-7
V gene: TRBV7-6

CDR3 protein: CASSDGTGGETQYF
CDR3 DNA: TGTGCCAGCAGCGATGGGACAGGGGGTGAGACCCAGTACTTC
clone size: -
D gene: TRBD1
J gene: TRBJ2-5
V gene: TRBV9

CDR3 protein: CAWSARGGGGYTEAFF
CDR3 DNA: TGTGCCTGGAGCGCACGGGGCGGAGGGGGCTACACTGAAGCTTTCTTT
clone size: -
D gene: TRBD1
J gene: TRBJ1-1
V gene: TRBV30

CDR3 protein: CASSVGTPGSAEAFF
CDR3 DNA: TGTGCCAGCAGTGTCGGGACTCCGGGAAGCGCTGAAGCTTTCTTT
clone size: -
D gene: -
J gene: TRBJ1-1
V gene: TRBV28

CDR3 protein: CSVGHDRGGDNEQFF
CDR3 DNA: TGCAGCGTGGGACACGACAGGGGGGGCGACAATGAGCAGTTCTTC
clone size: -
D gene: TRBD1
J gene: TRBJ2-1
V gene: TRBV29-1

CDR3 protein: CASSVTGEGSPLHF
CDR3 DNA: TGTGCCAGCAGCGTGACAGGGGAAGGATCACCCCTCCACTTT
clone size: -
D gene: TRBD1
J gene: TRBJ1-6
V gene: TRBV9

CDR3 protein: CASRGGQGRETQYF
CDR3 DNA: TGTGCCAGCAGGGGAGGACAGGGACGAGAGACCCAGTACTTC
clone size: -
D gene: TRBD1
J gene: TRBJ2-5
V gene: TRBV6-1

CDR3 protein: CASSREGLAGTYEQYF
CDR3 DNA: TGTGCCAGCAGCCGCGAGGGACTAGCGGGGACCTACGAGCAGTACTTC
clone size: -
D gene: TRBD2
J gene: TRBJ2-7
V gene: TRBV27

CDR3 protein: CASSPDGTGAPSEQFF
CDR3 DNA: TGTGCCAGCAGTCCCGACGGGACAGGGGCACCCAGTGAGCAGTTCTTC
clone size: -
D gene: TRBD1
J gene: TRBJ2-1
V gene: TRBV9

CDR3 protein: CASSSQRGLGGKSDEQFF
CDR3 DNA: TGTGCCAGCAGCTCCCAGCGGGGGTTGGGAGGGAAGTCTGATGAGCAGTTCTTC
clone size: -
D gene: TRBD2
J gene: TRBJ2-1
V gene: TRBV11-2

CDR3 protein: CAISGQDRANSPLHF
CDR3 DNA: TGTGCCATCAGTGGCCAGGACAGGGCGAATTCACCCCTCCACTTT
clone size: -
D gene: TRBD1
J gene: TRBJ1-6
V gene: TRBV10-3

CDR3 protein: CASSRRQGRETQYF
CDR3 DNA: TGTGCCAGCAGCCGAAGACAGGGGAGGGAGACCCAGTACTTC
clone size: -
D gene: TRBD1
J gene: TRBJ2-5
V gene: TRBV7-2

CDR3 protein: CASQGTEAFF
CDR3 DNA: TGTGCCAGTCAGGGGACTGAAGCTTTCTTT
clone size: -
D gene: -
J gene: TRBJ1-1
V gene: TRBV19

CDR3 protein: CASSPREGNGYTF
CDR3 DNA: TGTGCCAGCAGCCCCAGGGAGGGGAATGGCTACACCTTC
clone size: -
D gene: -
J gene: TRBJ1-2
V gene: TRBV6-4

CDR3 protein: CASSRQPYSNQPQHF
CDR3 DNA: TGTGCCAGCTCAAGACAGCCTTATAGCAATCAGCCCCAGCATTTT
clone size: -
D gene: -
J gene: TRBJ1-5
V gene: TRBV18

CDR3 protein: CASATSGDVYEQYF
CDR3 DNA: TGTGCCAGCGCAACTAGCGGGGACGTCTACGAGCAGTACTTC
clone size: -
D gene: TRBD2
J gene: TRBJ2-7
V gene: TRBV28

CDR3 protein: CASSPDGGLGNQPQHF
CDR3 DNA: TGCGCCAGCAGCCCGGACGGGGGGTTAGGCAATCAGCCCCAGCATTTT
clone size: -
D gene: -
J gene: TRBJ1-5
V gene: TRBV5-1

CDR3 protein: CASSPRDTNTEAFF
CDR3 DNA: TGTGCCAGTAGTCCCCGGGACACCAACACTGAAGCTTTCTTT
clone size: -
D gene: -
J gene: TRBJ1-1
V gene: TRBV19

CDR3 protein: CASSSHPRQESSYNEQFF
CDR3 DNA: TGTGCCAGCAGCTCCCACCCCCGACAGGAGAGCTCCTACAATGAGCAGTTCTTC
clone size: -
D gene: -
J gene: TRBJ2-1
V gene: TRBV7-2

CDR3 protein: CASSIANYGYTF
CDR3 DNA: TGTGCCAGCAGTATAGCCAACTATGGCTACACCTTC
clone size: -
D gene: -
J gene: TRBJ1-2
V gene: TRBV6-5

CDR3 protein: CASRGQGDTGELFF
CDR3 DNA: TGTGCCAGCCGGGGACAGGGGGACACCGGGGAGCTGTTTTTT
clone size: -
D gene: TRBD1
J gene: TRBJ2-2
V gene: TRBV7-9

CDR3 protein: CASSQPGQGASYEQYF
CDR3 DNA: TGCGCCAGCAGCCAGCCGGGACAGGGGGCTAGCTACGAGCAGTACTTC
clone size: -
D gene: TRBD1
J gene: TRBJ2-7
V gene: TRBV4-1

CDR3 protein: CASSYFVAGAQETQYF
CDR3 DNA: TGTGCCAGCAGTTACTTTGTGGCGGGAGCCCAAGAGACCCAGTACTTC
clone size: -
D gene: TRBD2
J gene: TRBJ2-5
V gene: TRBV6-5

CDR3 protein: CASSLPGQDLYGYTF
CDR3 DNA: TGTGCCAGCAGCTTACCGGGACAGGATCTCTATGGCTACACCTTC
clone size: -
D gene: TRBD1
J gene: TRBJ1-2
V gene: TRBV7-9

CDR3 protein: CASSLGQGKTAFF
CDR3 DNA: TGTGCCAGCAGCTTAGGGCAGGGGAAGACGGCTTTCTTT
clone size: -
D gene: -
J gene: TRBJ1-1
V gene: TRBV7-2

CDR3 protein: CASSSEILYEQYF
CDR3 DNA: TGTGCCAGTAGCTCGGAGATCCTCTACGAGCAGTACTTC
clone size: -
D gene: -
J gene: TRBJ2-7
V gene: TRBV19

CDR3 protein: CAGRLQGATNYGYTF
CDR3 DNA: TGTGCCGGGAGACTACAGGGGGCGACTAACTATGGCTACACCTTC
clone size: -
D gene: TRBD1
J gene: TRBJ1-2
V gene: TRBV30